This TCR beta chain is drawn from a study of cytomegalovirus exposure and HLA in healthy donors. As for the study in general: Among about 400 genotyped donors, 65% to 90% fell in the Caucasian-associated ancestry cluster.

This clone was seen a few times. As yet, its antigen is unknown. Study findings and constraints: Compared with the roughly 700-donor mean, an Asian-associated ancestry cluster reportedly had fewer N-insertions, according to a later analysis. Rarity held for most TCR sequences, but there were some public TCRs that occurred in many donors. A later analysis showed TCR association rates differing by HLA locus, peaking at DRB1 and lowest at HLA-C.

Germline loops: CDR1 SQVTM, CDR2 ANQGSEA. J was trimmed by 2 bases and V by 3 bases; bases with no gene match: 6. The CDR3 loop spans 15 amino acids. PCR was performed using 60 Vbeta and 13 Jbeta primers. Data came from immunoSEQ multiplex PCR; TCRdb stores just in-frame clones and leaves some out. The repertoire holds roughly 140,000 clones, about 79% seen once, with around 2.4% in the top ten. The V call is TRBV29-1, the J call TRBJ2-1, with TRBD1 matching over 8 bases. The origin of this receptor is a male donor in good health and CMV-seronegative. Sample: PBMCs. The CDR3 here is CSVDANRGTYNEQFF. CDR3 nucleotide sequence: TGCAGCGTTGACGCTAACAGGGGGACCTACAATGAGCAGTTCTTC.